Listed below are T cell receptor beta chains from one sample, sequenced in a study of blood T cell repertoires in COVID-19. Method: immunoSEQ multiplex PCR; TCRdb's copy keeps in-frame clones and lacks some. The sample holds about 160,000 clones, 82% seen once. Input material: peripheral blood. The receptors come from a woman between 40 and 55 years old with COVID-19, enrolled during active disease. Each CDR3 is given with its conserved first and last residue. D genes are given only for firm matches. Clone size is given for some rows only: seen once, a few or many times, or a class if the clone is expanded.

CDR3 protein: CASKGDRGHYEQYF
CDR3 DNA: TGTGCCAGCAAAGGGGACAGGGGGCACTACGAGCAGTACTTC
clone size: NA
V gene: TRBV6-5
D gene: TRBD1
J gene: TRBJ2-7

CDR3 protein: CASSGRWDTEAFF
CDR3 DNA: TGTGCCAGCAGCGGGAGATGGGACACTGAAGCTTTCTTT
clone size: NA
V gene: TRBV9
D gene: NA
J gene: TRBJ1-1

CDR3 protein: CATSDPGGRNGEQYF
CDR3 DNA: TGTGCCACCAGTGATCCCGGGGGGAGGAATGGCGAGCAGTACTTC
clone size: NA
V gene: TRBV24-1
D gene: TRBD2
J gene: TRBJ2-7

CDR3 protein: CASRWGDNSPLHF
CDR3 DNA: TGTGCCAGCCGGTGGGGCGATAATTCACCCCTCCACTTT
clone size: NA
V gene: TRBV6-5
D gene: NA
J gene: TRBJ1-6

CDR3 protein: CASSLRRGDKFF
CDR3 DNA: TGTGCCAGCAGCTTACGTCGGGGGGATAAGTTCTTC
clone size: NA
V gene: TRBV7-3
D gene: TRBD2
J gene: TRBJ2-1

CDR3 protein: CASTRGGSYNEQFF
CDR3 DNA: TGTGCCAGTACCCGGGGAGGTTCCTACAATGAGCAGTTCTTC
clone size: NA
V gene: TRBV19
D gene: NA
J gene: TRBJ2-1

CDR3 protein: CASSLGGGTGSGNTIYF
CDR3 DNA: TGTGCCAGCAGTTTGGGAGGGGGTACGGGATCTGGAAACACCATATATTTT
clone size: once
V gene: TRBV28
D gene: NA
J gene: TRBJ1-3

CDR3 protein: CASSPGVQAGDQYF
CDR3 DNA: TGCGCCAGCAGCCCGGGGGTCCAGGCGGGGGACCAGTACTTC
clone size: NA
V gene: TRBV5-1
D gene: TRBD2
J gene: TRBJ2-5

CDR3 protein: CASSIRRLSTGELFF
CDR3 DNA: TGTGCCAGTAGTATTCGGAGACTATCCACCGGGGAGCTGTTTTTT
clone size: once
V gene: TRBV19
D gene: NA
J gene: TRBJ2-2

CDR3 protein: CASSQRGGTGESPLHF
CDR3 DNA: TGTGCCAGCAGCCAAAGGGGGGGGACAGGGGAATCCCCCCTCCACTTT
clone size: NA
V gene: TRBV3-1/TRBV3-2
D gene: TRBD1
J gene: TRBJ1-6

CDR3 protein: CASSIRENYGYTF
CDR3 DNA: TGTGCCAGCAGCATCCGGGAGAACTATGGCTACACCTTC
clone size: NA
V gene: TRBV27
D gene: NA
J gene: TRBJ1-2

CDR3 protein: CASSHYEQYF
CDR3 DNA: TGTGCCAGCAGTCACTACGAGCAGTACTTC
clone size: NA
V gene: TRBV28
D gene: NA
J gene: TRBJ2-7

CDR3 protein: CASSASGSTDTQYF
CDR3 DNA: TGTGCCAGCAGTGCTAGCGGGAGCACAGATACGCAGTATTTT
clone size: once
V gene: TRBV6-4
D gene: TRBD2
J gene: TRBJ2-3

CDR3 protein: CASSHETGLYTEAFF
CDR3 DNA: TGTGCCAGCAGCCACGAGACAGGGTTGTACACTGAAGCTTTCTTT
clone size: NA
V gene: TRBV11-2
D gene: TRBD1
J gene: TRBJ1-1

CDR3 protein: CASSLSGQGESALHF
CDR3 DNA: TGTGCCAGCAGCTTATCGGGACAGGGAGAGTCAGCCCTCCACTTT
clone size: few
V gene: TRBV7-8
D gene: TRBD1
J gene: TRBJ1-6

CDR3 protein: CASSYRSENTEAFF
CDR3 DNA: TGTGCCAGCAGTTACCGGTCTGAGAACACTGAAGCTTTCTTT
clone size: few
V gene: TRBV6-5
D gene: NA
J gene: TRBJ1-1

CDR3 protein: CASSEKGNEQFF
CDR3 DNA: TGTGCCAGCAGTGAGAAGGGGAATGAGCAGTTCTTC
clone size: NA
V gene: TRBV2
D gene: NA
J gene: TRBJ2-1

CDR3 protein: CAVVAGGWTGELFF
CDR3 DNA: TGTGCCGTGGTAGCGGGAGGGTGGACCGGGGAGCTGTTTTTT
clone size: NA
V gene: TRBV19
D gene: TRBD2
J gene: TRBJ2-2

CDR3 protein: CASSLLVGTSGITGELFF
CDR3 DNA: TGTGCCAGCAGCTTACTGGTAGGGACTAGCGGAATCACCGGGGAGCTGTTTTTT
clone size: NA
V gene: TRBV7-8
D gene: TRBD2
J gene: TRBJ2-2

CDR3 protein: CASSKASTDTQYF
CDR3 DNA: TGCGCCAGCAGCAAAGCTAGCACAGATACGCAGTATTTT
clone size: NA
V gene: TRBV5-1
D gene: NA
J gene: TRBJ2-3

CDR3 protein: CASSSRRDPRTNEQFF
CDR3 DNA: TGTGCCAGCAGCTCGCGGCGGGACCCGAGAACGAATGAGCAGTTCTTC
clone size: NA
V gene: TRBV14
D gene: NA
J gene: TRBJ2-1

CDR3 protein: CASSLDRGGTNEKLFF
CDR3 DNA: TGTGCCAGCAGCCTCGACAGGGGGGGTACTAATGAAAAACTGTTTTTT
clone size: NA
V gene: TRBV2
D gene: TRBD1
J gene: TRBJ1-4

CDR3 protein: CASSYGWGGGDNEQFF
CDR3 DNA: TGTGCCAGCAGTTACGGCTGGGGCGGGGGAGACAATGAGCAGTTCTTC
clone size: NA
V gene: TRBV6-5
D gene: TRBD2
J gene: TRBJ2-1

CDR3 protein: CASRSAGASNEQFF
CDR3 DNA: TGTGCCAGCAGGTCGGCAGGGGCATCCAATGAGCAGTTCTTC
clone size: NA
V gene: TRBV7-3
D gene: NA
J gene: TRBJ2-1

CDR3 protein: CASSGLLAGGLNEQFF
CDR3 DNA: TGTGCCAGCAGTGGATTACTAGCGGGGGGATTGAATGAGCAGTTCTTC
clone size: NA
V gene: TRBV25-1
D gene: TRBD2
J gene: TRBJ2-1

CDR3 protein: CASSIQGADGYTF
CDR3 DNA: TGTGCCAGCAGCATACAGGGGGCGGATGGCTACACCTTC
clone size: few
V gene: TRBV5-6
D gene: TRBD1
J gene: TRBJ1-2

CDR3 protein: CASSPGTGDYEQYF
CDR3 DNA: TGCGCCAGCAGCCCAGGGACAGGGGACTACGAGCAGTACTTC
clone size: NA
V gene: TRBV5-1
D gene: TRBD1
J gene: TRBJ2-7

CDR3 protein: CASRRRDRKGETQYF
CDR3 DNA: TGTGCCAGCAGGCGCCGGGACAGGAAGGGGGAGACCCAGTACTTC
clone size: NA
V gene: TRBV28
D gene: TRBD1
J gene: TRBJ2-5

CDR3 protein: CASSRSDTSIAKNIQYF
CDR3 DNA: TGTGCCAGCAGCCGATCCGACACTTCAATAGCCAAAAACATTCAGTACTTC
clone size: NA
V gene: TRBV3-1/TRBV3-2
D gene: NA
J gene: TRBJ2-4

CDR3 protein: CASSLEAGYPSTEAFF
CDR3 DNA: TGTGCCAGCAGCTTAGAAGCAGGGTACCCATCCACTGAAGCTTTCTTT
clone size: NA
V gene: TRBV7-2
D gene: NA
J gene: TRBJ1-1

CDR3 protein: CASRETGGSYGYTF
CDR3 DNA: TGTGCCAGTAGAGAGACAGGGGGAAGCTATGGCTACACCTTC
clone size: NA
V gene: TRBV19
D gene: TRBD1
J gene: TRBJ1-2

CDR3 protein: CASSPSGGALTGELFF
CDR3 DNA: TGTGCCAGCAGCCCTAGCGGGGGGGCCCTCACCGGGGAGCTGTTTTTT
clone size: NA
V gene: TRBV5-5
D gene: TRBD2
J gene: TRBJ2-2

CDR3 protein: CASSLQHRQYF
CDR3 DNA: TGTGCCAGCAGCCTCCAACACAGACAGTACTTC
clone size: NA
V gene: TRBV5-6
D gene: NA
J gene: TRBJ2-5

CDR3 protein: CASELRVWTEAFF
CDR3 DNA: TGTGCCAGCGAGTTACGGGTATGGACTGAAGCTTTCTTT
clone size: NA
V gene: TRBV6-1
D gene: NA
J gene: TRBJ1-1

CDR3 protein: CASSQDLGRQFF
CDR3 DNA: TGTGCCAGCAGCCAAGATTTGGGGAGGCAGTTCTTC
clone size: NA
V gene: TRBV14
D gene: NA
J gene: TRBJ2-1